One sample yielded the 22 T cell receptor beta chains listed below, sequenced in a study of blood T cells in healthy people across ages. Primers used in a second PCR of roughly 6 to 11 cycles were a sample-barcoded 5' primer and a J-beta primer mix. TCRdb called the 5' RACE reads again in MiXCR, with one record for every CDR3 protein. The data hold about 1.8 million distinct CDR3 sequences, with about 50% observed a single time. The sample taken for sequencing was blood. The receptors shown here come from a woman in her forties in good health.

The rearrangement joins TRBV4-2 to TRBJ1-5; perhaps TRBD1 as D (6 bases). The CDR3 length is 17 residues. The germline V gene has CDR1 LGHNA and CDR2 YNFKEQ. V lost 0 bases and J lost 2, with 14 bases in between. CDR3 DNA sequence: TGTGCCAGCAGCCAAGATGGGGGCGGGAGAGGCAATCAGCCCCAGCATTTT. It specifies CASSQDGGGRGNQPQHF.

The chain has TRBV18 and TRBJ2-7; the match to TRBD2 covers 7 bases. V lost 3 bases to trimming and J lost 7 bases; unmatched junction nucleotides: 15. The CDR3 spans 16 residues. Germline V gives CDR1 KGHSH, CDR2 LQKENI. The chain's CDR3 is CASSPGASGTFREQYF. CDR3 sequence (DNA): TGTGCCAGCTCACCCGGGGCGAGCGGGACGTTCCGTGAGCAGTACTTC.

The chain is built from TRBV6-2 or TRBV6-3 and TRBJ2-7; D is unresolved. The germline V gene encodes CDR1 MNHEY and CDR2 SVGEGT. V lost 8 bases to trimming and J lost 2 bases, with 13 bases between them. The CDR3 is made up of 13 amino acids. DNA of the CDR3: TGTGCCAGCGGCAGGTATGAGGCCTACGAGCAGTACTTC. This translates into CASGRYEAYEQYF.

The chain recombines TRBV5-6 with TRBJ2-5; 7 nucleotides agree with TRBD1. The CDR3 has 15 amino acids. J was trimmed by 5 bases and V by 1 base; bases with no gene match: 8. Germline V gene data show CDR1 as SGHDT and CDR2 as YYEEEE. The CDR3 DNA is TGTGCCAGCAGCTTGACCCCTACAGGGGCCGAGACCCAGTACTTC. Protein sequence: CASSLTPTGAETQYF.

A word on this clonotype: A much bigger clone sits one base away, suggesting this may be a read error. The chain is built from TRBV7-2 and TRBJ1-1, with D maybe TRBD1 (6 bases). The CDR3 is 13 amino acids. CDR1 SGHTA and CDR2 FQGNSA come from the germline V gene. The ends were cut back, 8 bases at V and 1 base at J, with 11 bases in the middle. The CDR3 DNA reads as TGTGCCAGCGGCCAGGACAGGAACACTGAAGCTTTCTTT. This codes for CASGQDRNTEAFF.

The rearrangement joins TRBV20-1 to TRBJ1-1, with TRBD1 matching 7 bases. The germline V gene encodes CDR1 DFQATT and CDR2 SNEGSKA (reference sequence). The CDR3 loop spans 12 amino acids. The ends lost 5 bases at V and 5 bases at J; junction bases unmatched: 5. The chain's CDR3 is CSASTGETEAFF. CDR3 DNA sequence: TGCAGTGCTTCAACAGGGGAGACTGAAGCTTTCTTT.

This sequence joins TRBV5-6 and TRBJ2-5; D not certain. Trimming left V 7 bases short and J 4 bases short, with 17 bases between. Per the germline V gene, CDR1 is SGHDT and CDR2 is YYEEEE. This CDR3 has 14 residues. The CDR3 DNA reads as TGTGCCAGCGGCCCCGCTGGGTTGTCAGAGACCCAGTACTTC. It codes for CASGPAGLSETQYF.

CDR3 sequence: CASSREIPYEQYF. The CDR3 nucleotides read TGTGCCAGCAGCAGGGAGATCCCCTACGAGCAGTACTTC. The rearrangement joins TRBV28 to TRBJ2-7; TRBD1 or TRBD2 may be the D gene (5 bases each). The germline V gene encodes CDR1 MDHEN and CDR2 SYDVKM. V gave up 6 bases and J gave up 2 bases, with 11 bases separating them. This CDR3 has 13 residues.

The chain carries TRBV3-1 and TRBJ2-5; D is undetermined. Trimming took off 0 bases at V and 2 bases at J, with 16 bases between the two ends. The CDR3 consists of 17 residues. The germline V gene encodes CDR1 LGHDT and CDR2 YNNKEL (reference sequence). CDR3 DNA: TGTGCCAGCAGCCAAGAGGGCCGAGGCCTACTACAAGAGACCCAGTACTTC. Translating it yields CASSQEGRGLLQETQYF.

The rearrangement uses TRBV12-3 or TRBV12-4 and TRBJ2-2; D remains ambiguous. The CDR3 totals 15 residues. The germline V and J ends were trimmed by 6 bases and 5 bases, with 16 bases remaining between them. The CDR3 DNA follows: TGTGCCAGCAGCCCCTCTCGGCCCGGTACCGGGGAGCTGTTTTTT. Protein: CASSPSRPGTGELFF.

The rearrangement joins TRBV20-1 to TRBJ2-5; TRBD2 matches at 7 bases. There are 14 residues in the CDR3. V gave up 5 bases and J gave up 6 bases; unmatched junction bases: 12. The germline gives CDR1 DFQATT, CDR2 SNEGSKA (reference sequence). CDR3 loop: CSAFEGLRNKTQYF. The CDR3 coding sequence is TGCAGTGCTTTCGAGGGACTAAGAAATAAGACCCAGTACTTC.

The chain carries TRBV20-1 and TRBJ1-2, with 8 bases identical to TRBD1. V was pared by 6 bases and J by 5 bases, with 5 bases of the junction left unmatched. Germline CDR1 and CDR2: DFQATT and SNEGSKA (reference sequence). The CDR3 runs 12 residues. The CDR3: CSALQGEYGYTF. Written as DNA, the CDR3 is TGCAGTGCCTTACAGGGGGAATATGGCTACACCTTC.

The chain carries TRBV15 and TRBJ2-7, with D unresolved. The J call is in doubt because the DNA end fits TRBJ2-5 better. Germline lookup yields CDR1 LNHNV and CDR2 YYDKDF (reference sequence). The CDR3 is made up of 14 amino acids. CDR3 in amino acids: CATSRDQVQETQYF. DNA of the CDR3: TGTGCCACCAGCAGAGATCAAGTACAAGAGACCCAGTACTTC.

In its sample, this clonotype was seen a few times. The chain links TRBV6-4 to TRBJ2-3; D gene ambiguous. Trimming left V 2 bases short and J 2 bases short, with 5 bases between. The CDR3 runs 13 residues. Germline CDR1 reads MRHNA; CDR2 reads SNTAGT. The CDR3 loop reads CASSDSFTDTQYF. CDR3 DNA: TGTGCCAGCAGTGACAGTTTCACAGATACGCAGTATTTT.

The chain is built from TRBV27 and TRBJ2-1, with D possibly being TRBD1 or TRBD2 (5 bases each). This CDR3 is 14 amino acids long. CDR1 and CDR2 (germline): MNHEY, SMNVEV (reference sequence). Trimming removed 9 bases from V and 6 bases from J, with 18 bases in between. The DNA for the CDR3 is TGTGCCAGTAGAGGGACGAGGGTTCGCAATGAGCAGTTCTTC. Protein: CASRGTRVRNEQFF.

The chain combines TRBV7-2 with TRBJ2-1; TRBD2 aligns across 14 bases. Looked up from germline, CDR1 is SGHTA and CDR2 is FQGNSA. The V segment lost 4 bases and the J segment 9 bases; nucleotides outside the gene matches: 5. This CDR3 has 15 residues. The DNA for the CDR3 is TGTGCCAGCAGCTCGACTAGCGGGGGGGCGAGTGAGCAGTTCTTC. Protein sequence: CASSSTSGGASEQFF.

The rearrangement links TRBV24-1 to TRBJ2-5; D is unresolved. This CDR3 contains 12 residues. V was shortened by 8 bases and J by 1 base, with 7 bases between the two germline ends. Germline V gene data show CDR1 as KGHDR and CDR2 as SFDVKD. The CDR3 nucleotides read TGTGCCACCAAGGGCAGCCAAGAGACCCAGTACTTC. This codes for CATKGSQETQYF.

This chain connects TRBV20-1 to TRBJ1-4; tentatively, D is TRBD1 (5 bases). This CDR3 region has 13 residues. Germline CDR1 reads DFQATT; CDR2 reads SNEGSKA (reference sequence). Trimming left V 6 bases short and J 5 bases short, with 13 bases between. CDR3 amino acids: CSASTGGNEKLFF. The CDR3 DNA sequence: TGCAGTGCATCCACAGGAGGAAATGAAAAACTGTTTTTT.

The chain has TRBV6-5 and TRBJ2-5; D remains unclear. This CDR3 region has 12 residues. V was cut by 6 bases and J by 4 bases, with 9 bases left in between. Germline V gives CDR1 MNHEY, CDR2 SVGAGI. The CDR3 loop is CASSRHGETQYF. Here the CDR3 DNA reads TGTGCCAGCAGCCGACACGGAGAGACCCAGTACTTC.

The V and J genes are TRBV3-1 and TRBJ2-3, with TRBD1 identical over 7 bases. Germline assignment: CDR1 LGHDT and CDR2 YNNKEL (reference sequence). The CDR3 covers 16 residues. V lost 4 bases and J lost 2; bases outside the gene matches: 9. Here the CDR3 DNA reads TGTGCCAGCAGCCCCCGAGGGACAGAGAACACAGATACGCAGTATTTT. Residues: CASSPRGTENTDTQYF.

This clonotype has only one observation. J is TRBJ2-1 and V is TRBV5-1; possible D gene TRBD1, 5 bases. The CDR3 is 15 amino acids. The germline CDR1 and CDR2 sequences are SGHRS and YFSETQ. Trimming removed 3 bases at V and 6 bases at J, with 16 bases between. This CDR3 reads CASSYAIGAVNEQFF. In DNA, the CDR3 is TGCGCCAGCAGCTACGCAATAGGGGCGGTCAATGAGCAGTTCTTC.

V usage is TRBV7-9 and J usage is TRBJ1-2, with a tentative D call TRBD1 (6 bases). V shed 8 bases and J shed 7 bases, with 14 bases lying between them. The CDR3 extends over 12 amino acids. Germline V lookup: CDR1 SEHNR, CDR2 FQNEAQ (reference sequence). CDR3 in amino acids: CASQLDRSGYTF. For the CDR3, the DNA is TGTGCCAGCCAACTTGACAGGAGTGGCTACACCTTC. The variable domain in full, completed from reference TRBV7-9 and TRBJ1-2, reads DTGVSQNPRHKITKRGQNVTFRCDPISEHNRLYWYRQTLGQGPEFLTYFQNEAQLEKSRLLSDRFSAERPKGSFSTLEIQRTEQGDSAMYLCASQLDRSGYTFGSGTRLTVV.